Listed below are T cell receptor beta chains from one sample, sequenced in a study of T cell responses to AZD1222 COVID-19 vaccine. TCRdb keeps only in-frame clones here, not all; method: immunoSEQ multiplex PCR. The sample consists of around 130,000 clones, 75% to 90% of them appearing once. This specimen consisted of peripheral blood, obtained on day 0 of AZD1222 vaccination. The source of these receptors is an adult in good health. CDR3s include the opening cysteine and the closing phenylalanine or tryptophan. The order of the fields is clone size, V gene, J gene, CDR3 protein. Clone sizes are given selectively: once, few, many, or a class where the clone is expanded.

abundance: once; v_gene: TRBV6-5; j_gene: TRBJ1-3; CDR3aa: CASRPTGGTGNTIYF
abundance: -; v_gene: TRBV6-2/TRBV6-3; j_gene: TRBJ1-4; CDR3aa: CASSPWGQGGFRDEKLFF
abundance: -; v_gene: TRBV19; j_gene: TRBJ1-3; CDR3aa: CASSIAEGQAGNTIYF
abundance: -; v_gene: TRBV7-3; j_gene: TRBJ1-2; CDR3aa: CASPRMGGGTYGYTF
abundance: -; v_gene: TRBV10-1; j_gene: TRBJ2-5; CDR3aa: CASSEPGQDGQETQYF
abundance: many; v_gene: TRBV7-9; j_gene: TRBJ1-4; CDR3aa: CASSFPGVGEKLFF
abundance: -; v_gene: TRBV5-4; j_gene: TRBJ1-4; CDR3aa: CASSLGGLLEKGNEKLFF
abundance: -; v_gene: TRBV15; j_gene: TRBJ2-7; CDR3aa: CATSRDPQAASYEQYF
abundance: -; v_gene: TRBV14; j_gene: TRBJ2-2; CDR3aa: CASSQSVGLGRELFF
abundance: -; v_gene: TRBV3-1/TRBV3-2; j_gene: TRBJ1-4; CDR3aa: CASSQESRLNEKLFF
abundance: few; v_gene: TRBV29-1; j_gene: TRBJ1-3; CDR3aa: CSVEVGSTIYF
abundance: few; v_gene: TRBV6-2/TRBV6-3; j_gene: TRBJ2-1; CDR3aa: CASSLNDRAGEQFF
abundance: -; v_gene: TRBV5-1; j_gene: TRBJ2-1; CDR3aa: CASSLGPGLADNEQFF
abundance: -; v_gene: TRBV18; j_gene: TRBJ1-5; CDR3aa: CASSPPSGQPQHF
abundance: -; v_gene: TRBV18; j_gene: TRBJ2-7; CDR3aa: CASSPTGGPSYEQYF
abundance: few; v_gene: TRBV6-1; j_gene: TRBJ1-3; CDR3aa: CASSERGGSGSRGNTIYF
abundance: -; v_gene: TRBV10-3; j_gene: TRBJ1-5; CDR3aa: CATRSDRGSNQPQHF
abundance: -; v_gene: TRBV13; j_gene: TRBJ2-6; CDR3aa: CASSPGGSGANVLTF
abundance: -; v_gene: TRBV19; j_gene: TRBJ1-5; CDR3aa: CASSTGPHQPQHF
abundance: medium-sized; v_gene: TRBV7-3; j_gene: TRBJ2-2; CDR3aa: CASSSSVTDTGELFF
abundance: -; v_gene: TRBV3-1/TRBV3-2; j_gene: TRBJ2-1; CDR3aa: CASSQVLAGTAEEQFF
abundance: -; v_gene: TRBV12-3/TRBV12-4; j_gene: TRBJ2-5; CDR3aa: CASSTLTGETQYF
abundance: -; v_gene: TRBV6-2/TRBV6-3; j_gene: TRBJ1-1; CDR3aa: CASSLGRGIEAFF
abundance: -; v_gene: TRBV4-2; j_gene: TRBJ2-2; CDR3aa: CASSQDAWGQNTGELFF
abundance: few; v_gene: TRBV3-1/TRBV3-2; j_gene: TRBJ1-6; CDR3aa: CASSQGLSSYNSPLHF
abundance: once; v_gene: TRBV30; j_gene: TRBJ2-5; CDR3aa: CAWSLGRAGGQETQYF
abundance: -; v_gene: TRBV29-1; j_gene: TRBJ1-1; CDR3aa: CSVGNIEAFF
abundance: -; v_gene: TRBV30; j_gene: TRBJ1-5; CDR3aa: CAWSPGSNQPQHF
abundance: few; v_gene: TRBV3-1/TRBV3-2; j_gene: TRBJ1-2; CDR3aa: CASSQDTGIIYGYTF
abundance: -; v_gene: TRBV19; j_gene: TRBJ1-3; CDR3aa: CASSIALPGPTGNTIYF
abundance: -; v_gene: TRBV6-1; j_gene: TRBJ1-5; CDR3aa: CASSDRDRGSNQPQHF
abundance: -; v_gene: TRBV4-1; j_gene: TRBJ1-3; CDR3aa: CASSQGVGQEVNTIYF
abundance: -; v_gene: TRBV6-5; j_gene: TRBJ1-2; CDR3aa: CASRRQGRDGYTF
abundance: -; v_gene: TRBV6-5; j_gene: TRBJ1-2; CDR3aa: CASSYVGAGLDYGYTF
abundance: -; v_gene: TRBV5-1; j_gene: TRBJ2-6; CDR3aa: CASSGWKLAGANVLTF
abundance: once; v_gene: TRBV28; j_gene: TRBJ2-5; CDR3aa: CASRSLGQGFQETQYF
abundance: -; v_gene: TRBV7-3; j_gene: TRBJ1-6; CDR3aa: CASKRTANSPLHF
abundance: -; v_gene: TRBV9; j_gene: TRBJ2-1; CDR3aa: CASSRGLAGEHEQFF
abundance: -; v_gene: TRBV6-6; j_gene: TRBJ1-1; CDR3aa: CASSYGGRRDTEAFF
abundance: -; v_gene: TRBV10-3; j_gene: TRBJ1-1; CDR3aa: CAISPGKTEAFF
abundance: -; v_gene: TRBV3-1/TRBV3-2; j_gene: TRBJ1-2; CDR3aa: CASSPHNYGYTF
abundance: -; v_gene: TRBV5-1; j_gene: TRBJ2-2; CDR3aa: CASVSRQGNTGELFF
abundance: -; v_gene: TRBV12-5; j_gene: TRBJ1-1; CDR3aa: CASGLVRTGITEAFF
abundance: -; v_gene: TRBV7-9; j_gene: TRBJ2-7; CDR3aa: CASSFGRSHYEQYF
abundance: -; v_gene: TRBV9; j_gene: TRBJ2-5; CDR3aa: CASSVAGERQETQYF
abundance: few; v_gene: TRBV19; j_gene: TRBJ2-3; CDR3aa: CASSIMQGTDTQYF
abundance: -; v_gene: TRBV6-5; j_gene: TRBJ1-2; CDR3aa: CASLGTQGGYTF
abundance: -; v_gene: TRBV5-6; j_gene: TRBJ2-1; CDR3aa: CASSLIREFEFF
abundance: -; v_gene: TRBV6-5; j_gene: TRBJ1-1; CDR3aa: CASSRGQGAPEAFF
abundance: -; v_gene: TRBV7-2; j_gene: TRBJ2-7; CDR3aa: CASSPRLAGAYEQYF